This T cell receptor (beta chain) was sequenced for a study of blood T cell repertoires in COVID-19. Study context: The study drew acute and convalescent COVID-19 samples from the United States, Italy and Spain. PBMCs, B-cell-depleted T cells, or T cells provided the cDNA or gDNA that made up the material.

In the study's own analysis: Nucleated cell counts were estimated from reference gene primer amplification. The repertoire was sequenced with immunoSEQ multiplex PCR; TCRdb's copy has only in-frame clones and lacks some. Clone size and the V and J calls come from that table; the DNA yielded D and trimming. In the table there are 86,000 or so clones, about four fifths of which are singletons. The CDR3 contains 16 residues. The germline V gene has CDR1 KGHSH and CDR2 LQKENI. J lost 2 bases, V lost 2 bases, and 4 bases had no gene match. The receptor was isolated from an elderly woman with acute or convalescent COVID-19. Material for sequencing was peripheral blood. The V and J genes are TRBV18 and TRBJ2-1, with TRBD2 identical over 9 bases. The CDR3 loop is CASSPASSGTYNEQFF. In DNA form, the CDR3 reads TGTGCCAGCTCACCAGCATCTAGCGGGACCTACAATGAGCAGTTCTTC.